The T cell receptor (beta chain) under discussion was sequenced for a study of T cells after yellow fever vaccination. Study background: Fractions of low cell number were prepared using SMART-Seq v4 Ultra Low Input.

The study's findings and limits: A faster peak, day 5 versus 15, was reached by the weaker secondary response. Booster sampling recovered most clones from primary vaccination (nearly 98% CD4, over 75% CD8). Bulk-population clonotypes that are abundant could appear as contaminants in FACS-sorted repertoires.

Turning to this clonotype: Antigen: not known.

From the 5' RACE reads, TCRdb called clonotypes with MiXCR, one entry per CDR3 protein. Here the sample spans hundreds of thousands of distinct CDR3 sequences, 12% being singletons. The length of the CDR3 is 15 residues. The ends lost 6 bases at V and 5 bases at J; junction bases unmatched: 7. Per germline, CDR1 SGHKS and CDR2 YYEKEE (reference sequence). The sequence came from a man aged 25 to 40 who received the YFV17D yellow fever vaccine. This specimen consisted of PBMCs, obtained on the day of the yellow fever booster vaccination. V and J are TRBV5-5 and TRBJ2-7; 14 positions agree with TRBD2. This CDR3 is CASTNGLAGGNEQYF. CDR3 bases: TGTGCCAGCACCAACGGACTAGCGGGAGGTAACGAGCAGTACTTC.